Described below is a single T cell receptor (beta chain) sequence and its context. These data originate in a study of blood T cell repertoires in COVID-19. Turning to the study itself: PBMCs, B-cell-depleted T cells, or T cells were the source of the cDNA or gDNA that made up the material.

Original methodology: Nucleated cell counts were estimated from reference gene primer amplification. Here immunoSEQ multiplex PCR was the method, and the copy in TCRdb shows in-frame clones only, minus some. V, J and clone size are those of that table, while D and trimming were read from the DNA. This table holds some 250,000 clones, approximately 90% found once. Trimming shortened V by 0 bases and J by 4 bases, and 12 bases separated the two germline ends. Germline-derived CDR1 and CDR2 are MNHNY and SVGAGI (reference sequence). This CDR3 contains 15 residues. Participants had their cohort set by participant-reported clinical history.

What was sequenced was PBMCs or T cells enriched from blood (not recorded which). The sequence came from a man in his forties who had recovered from COVID-19. The J gene is TRBJ1-1, the V gene TRBV6-6; D not resolved. This CDR3 is CASSYSGGKFTEAFF. The CDR3 DNA sequence: TGTGCCAGCAGTTACTCGGGAGGGAAATTCACTGAAGCTTTCTTT.